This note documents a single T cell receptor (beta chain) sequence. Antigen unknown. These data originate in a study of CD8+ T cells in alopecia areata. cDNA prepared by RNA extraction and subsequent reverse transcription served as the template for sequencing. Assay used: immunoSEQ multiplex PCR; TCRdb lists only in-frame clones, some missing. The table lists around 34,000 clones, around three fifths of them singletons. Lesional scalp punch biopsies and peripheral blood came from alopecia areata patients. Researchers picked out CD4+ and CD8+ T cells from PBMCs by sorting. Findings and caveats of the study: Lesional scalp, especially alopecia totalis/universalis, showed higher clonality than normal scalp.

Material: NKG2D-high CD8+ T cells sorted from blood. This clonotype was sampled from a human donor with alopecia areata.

This CDR3 is CASTLRVTRDTQYF. The CDR3 nucleotides are TGTGCCAGCACGCTACGGGTGACGCGGGATACGCAGTATTTT. The chain employs TRBV28 and TRBJ2-3; no reliable D call. V lost 7 bases and J lost 6, with 17 bases in between. Germline-derived CDR1 and CDR2 are MDHEN and SYDVKM. This CDR3 contains 14 residues. Full variable domain (remainder filled in from reference TRBV28 and TRBJ2-3): DVKVTQSSRYLVKRTGEKVFLECVQDMDHENMFWYRQDPGLGLRLIYFSYDVKMKEKGDIPEGYSVSREKKERFSLILESASTNQTSMYLCASTLRVTRDTQYFGPGTRLTVL.